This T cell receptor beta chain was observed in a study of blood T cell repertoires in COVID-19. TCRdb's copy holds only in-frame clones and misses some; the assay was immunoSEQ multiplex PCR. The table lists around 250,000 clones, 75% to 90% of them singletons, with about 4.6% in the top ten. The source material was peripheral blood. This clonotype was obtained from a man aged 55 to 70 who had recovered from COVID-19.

CDR3 in DNA: TGTGCCAGCTCACTGCAGGGCGATGAGCAGTTCTTC. This codes for CASSLQGDEQFF. The rearrangement links TRBV18 to TRBJ2-1; tentatively, D is TRBD1 (5 bases). The length of the CDR3 is 12 residues. The V gene's germline CDR1 is KGHSH and CDR2 LQKENI. V shed 4 bases and J shed 8 bases, with 9 bases lying between them.